This TCR beta chain was observed in a study of post-analysis software for immune sequencing data (dated by TCRdb to 2013 to 2016). About the study as a whole: The recorded disease courses included relapsing-remitting, secondary progressive and progressive-relapsing multiple sclerosis, and some patients had no subtype annotation. The multiple sclerosis patient repertoires were compared with more than 10 previously published healthy control repertoires from donors aged about 6 to 26 years. A subset of samples was prepared in parallel using single-end sample barcoding, then pooled and co-amplified after Illumina adapter ligation. Beyond this particular receptor, the publication reports: Direct clustering with F measure revealed strong co-clustering of samples prepared in the same batch, which led to a batch-effect correction. The multiple sclerosis patient group was slightly younger than the control group. Significantly higher frequencies in patients than in controls were found for five or six TRBV segments, including TRBV5-6, TRBV5-1 and TRBV20-1. Significantly lower normalized Chao1 diversity was found in multiple sclerosis patients than in controls, suggesting substantial peripheral T-cell clonal expansion.

TCR beta repertoires were profiled from peripheral blood of over 10 young patients with multiple sclerosis to demonstrate the VDJtools post-analysis software. The multiple sclerosis patients were children and adolescents between about 6 and 15 years of age. Preparation of the library involved PCR. The sample was run on an Illumina HiSeq 2500. To reduce PCR and sequencing biases, unique molecular identifiers were built into the TCR beta cDNA libraries. About 500,000 cDNA molecules were obtained for every 1 to 10 million input T cells, so each molecule roughly corresponded to one T cell. Patient libraries were prepared and sequenced with the same protocol used for the earlier healthy control dataset. Within a given batch, samples were prepared together, multiplexed and sequenced on the same HiSeq lane. In the source study's methods: Raw barcoded reads were processed with MIGEC, and single-read molecular identifier groups were discarded before consensus assembly and CDR3 extraction. Clonotype tables were post-analysed with VDJtools, normalizing diversity by down-sampling all datasets to the smallest sample size. In repertoire overlap clustering, CDR3 amino acid sequences, but not nucleotide sequences, were matched to correct batch-related cross-sample contamination. TCRdb reworked the public reads: Q25 trimming with fastp, MiXCR clone assembly, productive beta chains retained. Rows are combined by CDR3 protein, so each entry shows the most common genes and DNA. The V and J calls shown here were made by TCRdb, not taken from the authors' results. This sample gives 650,000 to 900,000 distinct CDR3 sequences in total; just over 45% of them show up just once. Of the sample, over 4.5% is held by the ten largest clones.

This clonotype appeared a few times. No cognate antigen has been identified for it. Base-call qualities are not available, and no considerably larger clone is one nucleotide away. CDR1 and CDR2, per the germline V gene, are MGHRA and YSYEKL. Relative to germline, V is missing 1 base and J is missing 2 bases, with 5 bases of the junction outside any gene match. The CDR3 numbers 15 residues from cysteine through phenylalanine. The DNA shown is the 45-base CDR3, in frame from base 1. The clonotype was recovered from a girl between 5 and 17 years old with multiple sclerosis. Source material: blood. Here the chain combines TRBV4-1 and TRBJ2-7; TRBD2 lines up with 7 middle nucleotides. The nucleotides are TGCGCCAGCAGCCAAGGGACTAGTAAAACCTACGAGCAGTACTTC. This gives the protein CASSQGTSKTYEQYF.